This T cell receptor beta chain is drawn from a study of blood T cell repertoires in COVID-19. At the level of the study: The study drew acute and convalescent COVID-19 samples from the United States, Italy and Spain. Sample material is recorded as cDNA or gDNA derived from T cells, B-cell-depleted T cells, or PBMCs.

TCRdb's copy holds only in-frame clones and misses some; the assay was immunoSEQ multiplex PCR. The sample consists of roughly 220,000 clones, about 79% of them appearing once. The CDR3 consists of 16 residues. J gave up 1 base and V 3 bases, and 5 bases lay outside the gene matches. The germline V gene has CDR1 SNHLY and CDR2 FYNNEI. What was sequenced was peripheral blood. The sequence was obtained from a woman aged 35 to 49 who had recovered from COVID-19. The chain joins TRBV2 to TRBJ2-2; 7 positions agree with TRBD2. The CDR3, as DNA: TGTGCCAGCAGTGAGTCGGGCGGGGGGAACACCGGGGAGCTGTTTTTT. Translated: CASSESGGGNTGELFF.